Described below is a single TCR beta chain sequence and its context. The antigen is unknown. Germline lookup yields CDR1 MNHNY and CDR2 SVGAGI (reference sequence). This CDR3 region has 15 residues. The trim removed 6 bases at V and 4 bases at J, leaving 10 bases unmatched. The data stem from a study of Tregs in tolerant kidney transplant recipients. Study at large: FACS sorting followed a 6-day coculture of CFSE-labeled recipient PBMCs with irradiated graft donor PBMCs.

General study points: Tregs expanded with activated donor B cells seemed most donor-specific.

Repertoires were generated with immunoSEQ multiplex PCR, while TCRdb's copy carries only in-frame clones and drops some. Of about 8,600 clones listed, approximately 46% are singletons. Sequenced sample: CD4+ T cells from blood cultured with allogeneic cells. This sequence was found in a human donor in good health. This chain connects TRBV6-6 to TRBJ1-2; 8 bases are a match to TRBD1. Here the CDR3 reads CASRGDRMLLYGYTF. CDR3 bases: TGTGCCAGCAGGGGGGACAGGATGCTTCTCTATGGCTACACCTTC.